The source of this T cell receptor beta chain is a study of T-cell reconstitution after alpha-beta-depleted transplantation in children (dated by TCRdb to the mid-2010s). About the full investigation: The study quantitatively tracked T-cell immune reconstitution after TCRalphabeta/CD19-depleted allogeneic hematopoietic cell transplantation in children using TCR repertoire profiling. Findings and caveats that apply to the study as a whole: In some patients, the high TCRbeta diversity seen at day 60 was put down to recipient T cells and intrathymic progenitors that had survived conditioning. Hyperexpanded clone frequencies declined over subsequent months; after one year, T-cell counts and TCRbeta diversity were mostly attributed to newly produced T cells. Apparently early alphabetaT-cell count recovery about two months after transplant reportedly relied on only several hundred rapidly expanded clones derived from non-depleted graft cells.

Sample treatment or condition, as interpreted from the label and publication: allogeneic hematopoietic cell transplantation with graft depleted of TCRalphabeta T cells and CD19 B cells. TCRalphabeta/CD19-depleted allogeneic hematopoietic cell grafts were given to the transplant recipients, all of whom were children. Libraries were made using PCR. Sequencing was carried out with an Illumina HiSeq 2500. TCR libraries were prepared with molecular barcoding, using unique molecular identifiers to normalize TCRbeta repertoire quantification. The raw public reads went through TCRdb reprocessing: fastp at Q25, MiXCR clone calling, in-frame beta chains kept. Rows with one shared CDR3 protein collapse into an entry with the most common genes and DNA. The sample profile shows hundreds of thousands of distinct CDR3 sequences; 13% of them were found once. About 2.2% of the sample is held by the ten biggest clonotypes.

Comment on this clonotype: The target of this receptor is not known. No base-level quality is on record; no much larger clone is a single base apart.

This sequence originates from a male patient younger than 18 who had a stem cell transplant for acute myeloid leukemia, so the T cells may come from the graft donor. Sample: PBMCs, mostly from graft donor cells, taken 360 days after TCRalphabeta/CD19-depleted stem cell transplant.

The DNA is TGCGCCAGCACTAGAAAGCTAGCGGGAGTCAAGGGCCATCGGGAGCAGTACTTC. Its product reads: CASTRKLAGVKGHREQYF. The V and J genes are TRBV10-2 and TRBJ2-7, with 10 middle bases fitting TRBD2. CDR1 and CDR2 are read off the germline V gene as WSHSY and SAAADI. The cysteine opens and the phenylalanine closes a CDR3 of 18 amino acids. Only the CDR3 portion is preserved as DNA: 54 bases, with reading frame beginning at the first base. V and J are trimmed by 7 bases and 7 bases, and the gene matches miss 22 bases of the junction.